This T cell receptor beta chain was captured by sequencing in a study of vaccination effects on CD4 cells after COVID-19. As for the study in general: Samples came from two convalescent patients 16 days and one week before vaccination. Overall study results and limits: Whether induced by infection or by vaccine, clones showed marked clonal contraction late after vaccination. The study enrolled few convalescent patients and sampled no early post-infection timepoints.

Prior to sequencing, the ViraFEST assay stimulated PBMC with viral peptide pools, which expanded the antigen-specific CD4+ T cells. The authors isolated CD4+ T cells after about 10 days of culture. PCR-confirmed SARS-CoV-2 infection occurred in the person between March and December 2020. It was an HIV-1 Nef peptide pool that made up the negative control culture. The assay was immunoSEQ multiplex PCR, and TCRdb's table has in-frame clones only and misses some. The table shows 55,000 to 90,000 clones, with over 65% occurring only once. V lost 6 bases and J 5 bases, leaving 13 bases between the germline ends. The CDR3 extends over 13 amino acids. Concerning this clone itself: Antigen: not known.

This sequence was found in a human donor who had a prior SARS-CoV-2 infection. The sequences come from CD4+ T cells from PBMCs cultured with HIV peptides, collected before COVID-19 vaccination. Described subset: HIV-1 Nef peptide pool negative control/reference culture. The chain combines TRBV12-3 or TRBV12-4 with TRBJ2-5, with D perhaps TRBD1 (6 bases). Here the CDR3 reads CASSPPGVETQYF. The CDR3 bases are TGTGCCAGCAGCCCCCCAGGGGTGGAGACCCAGTACTTC.